The present TCR beta chain was sequenced within a study of T cells after yellow fever vaccination. Turning to the study itself: Libraries from low-cell-number fractions were prepared with the SMART-Seq v4 Ultra Low Input RNA kit. Findings and limits, study-wide: Subsequent to the booster, the majority of primary-vaccination clones reappeared (roughly 95% CD4, 88% CD8).

5'RACE template switching produced TCR cDNA carrying a universal primer site and UMIs. TCRdb fed the 5' RACE reads into MiXCR, producing one record per CDR3 protein. The sample includes 280,000 or so distinct CDR3 sequences, roughly 9% seen only once; the top ten take 3% to 4%. In germline, CDR1 is MDHEN, CDR2 SYDVKM. There are 16 residues in the CDR3. Trimming removed 4 bases from V and 0 bases from J; junction bases left unmatched: 9. In the case of this clonotype: Its matching antigen is unknown.

The sequence derives from a man between 18 and 35 years old who received the YFV17D yellow fever vaccine. The material sequenced was CD4+ T cells sorted from PBMCs, taken 5 days after the yellow fever booster vaccination. The chain recombines TRBV28 with TRBJ2-7; TRBD2 aligns across 7 bases. This CDR3 is CASSSQTSRNSYEQYV. In DNA form, the CDR3 reads TGTGCCAGCAGTTCACAGACTAGCCGTAACTCCTACGAGCAGTACGTC.